These 17 T cell receptor beta chains originate from one sample sequenced in a study of long-term antiretroviral therapy in people with HIV. The immunoSEQ assay was v3.0, run at survey level. Profiling relied on immunoSEQ multiplex PCR, and the TCRdb table lists in-frame clones only, not all of them. The sample lists 45,000 or so clones; less than 95% were seen once. The sample consisted of unsorted PBMCs, taken roughly 9.5 years after starting antiretroviral therapy. The origin of the receptors is a man aged 25-40 years with HIV.

The chain has TRBV10-1 and TRBJ2-1; 8 positions agree with TRBD2. The length of the CDR3 is 15 residues. J gave up 9 bases and V 3 bases, and 10 bases lay outside the gene matches. Germline CDR1 WNHNN, CDR2 SYGVQD (reference sequence). The CDR3 sequence is CASSDWAGGSGEQFF. The CDR3 region has the DNA TGCGCCAGCAGTGATTGGGCGGGGGGTTCGGGTGAGCAGTTCTTC.

The chain uses TRBV4-1 and TRBJ1-2; no definite D call. Trimming cost V 4 bases and J 8 bases, with 14 bases left between them. Germline-derived CDR1 and CDR2 are MGHRA and YSYEKL. The CDR3 has 13 residues. This CDR3 reads CASSPEQTGGYTF. The CDR3 nucleotides are TGCGCCAGCAGCCCAGAGCAAACGGGGGGCTACACCTTC.

This chain links TRBV5-1 with TRBJ1-1; perhaps TRBD1 as D (6 bases). V gave up 6 bases and J gave up 1 base, with 16 bases separating them. The CDR3 extends over 15 amino acids. Germline V gene sequence: CDR1 SGHRS, CDR2 YFSETQ. Here the CDR3 DNA reads TGCGCCAGCACTCCCCGGGGGCAGGGGAACACTGAAGCTTTCTTT. Its translation: CASTPRGQGNTEAFF.

The V call is TRBV27, the J call TRBJ1-5, with unresolved D. The CDR3 is made up of 13 amino acids. In germline, CDR1 is MNHEY, CDR2 SMNVEV (reference sequence). V was pared by 3 bases and J by 5 bases, with 8 bases between. CDR3: CASSFREYQPQHF. DNA of the CDR3: TGTGCCAGCAGTTTCCGGGAGTATCAGCCCCAGCATTTT.

The J gene is TRBJ1-3, the V gene TRBV11-1; no clear D. The germline V and J ends were trimmed by 2 bases and 4 bases, with 9 bases remaining between them. Germline CDR1 and CDR2: SGHAT and FQDESV (reference sequence). The CDR3 runs to 14 residues. The CDR3 sequence is CASSLQEAGNTIYF. As DNA, the CDR3 is TGTGCCAGCAGCTTACAAGAAGCAGGAAACACCATATATTTT.

J is TRBJ1-2 and V is TRBV5-1; TRBD1 is a possible D gene (5 bases). CDR1 SGHRS and CDR2 YFSETQ come from the germline V gene. The CDR3 runs to 14 residues. The ends were cut back, 4 bases at V and 1 base at J, with 11 bases in the middle. CDR3 region: CASSVDIDNYGYTF. CDR3 coding DNA: TGCGCCAGCAGCGTGGACATAGATAACTATGGCTACACCTTC.

With respect to this clone: The same CDR3 arises from other DNA sequences in this sample as well. The chain carries TRBV30 and TRBJ1-5; a weak D match, TRBD1 (5 bases). V dropped 2 bases and J dropped 5 bases, with 10 bases sitting between them. This CDR3 is 13 amino acids long. In germline, CDR1 is GTSNPN, CDR2 SVGIG (reference sequence). For the CDR3, the DNA is TGTGCCTGGAGTAGGCAAGGGGATCAGCCCCAGCATTTT. This sequence encodes CAWSRQGDQPQHF.

V is TRBV15 and J is TRBJ2-7; possible D gene TRBD2, 6 bases. The CDR3 extends over 13 amino acids. Germline V gene sequence: CDR1 LNHNV, CDR2 YYDKDF (reference sequence). The ends were cut back, 0 bases at V and 6 bases at J, with 9 bases in the middle. CDR3 region: CATSRDRRGEQYF. CDR3 in DNA: TGTGCCACCAGCAGAGATAGGAGGGGCGAGCAGTACTTC.

This chain uses TRBV2 with TRBJ1-1, with 8 bases that match TRBD1. J was trimmed by 0 bases and V by 8 bases; bases with no gene match: 5. Germline assignment: CDR1 SNHLY and CDR2 FYNNEI. The CDR3 has 14 amino acids. The CDR3 loop is CASGRDRMNTEAFF. CDR3 nucleotides: TGTGCCAGCGGCAGGGACAGGATGAACACTGAAGCTTTCTTT.

The CDR3 region is CASREGTSVDTQYF. CDR3 DNA sequence: TGCGCCAGCAGAGAGGGGACTAGCGTGGATACGCAGTATTTT. The chain recombines TRBV5-1 with TRBJ2-3; 10 nucleotides align to TRBD2. CDR1 and CDR2 (germline): SGHRS, YFSETQ. The CDR3 runs 14 residues. With 5 bases clipped from V and 6 bases from J, the junction kept 6 bases outside the gene matches.

CDR3 in amino acids: CSVALGQGKGQPQHF. CDR3 bases: TGCAGCGTGGCCCTGGGACAGGGGAAGGGTCAGCCCCAGCATTTT. The chain recombines TRBV29-1 with TRBJ1-5, with 10 bases identical to TRBD1. The V and J ends lost 6 bases and 6 bases, in that order; junction bases with no gene match: 11. Germline lookup yields CDR1 SQVTM and CDR2 ANQGSEA. The CDR3 sequence is 15 residues long.

This chain links TRBV5-1 with TRBJ1-1; a possible D gene is TRBD1 (5 bases). CDR1 and CDR2 (germline): SGHRS, YFSETQ. This CDR3 is built from 13 residues. The ends were cut back, 0 bases at V and 5 bases at J, with 8 bases in the middle. CDR3: CASSLAQGTEAFF. Here the CDR3 DNA reads TGCGCCAGCAGCTTGGCCCAGGGAACTGAAGCTTTCTTT.

This chain uses TRBV28 with TRBJ2-4; D uncertain. This CDR3 spans 14 amino acids. CDR1 and CDR2 (germline): MDHEN, SYDVKM. Trimming pared 5 bases from V and 0 bases from J, leaving 8 bases between. CDR3 amino acids: CASSGDGAKNIQYF. As DNA, the CDR3 is TGTGCCAGCAGTGGTGACGGAGCCAAAAACATTCAGTACTTC.

The CDR3 DNA sequence: TGTGCCAGCAGCTTATATGTCGCTACTGGAAACACCATATATTTT. The encoded protein is CASSLYVATGNTIYF. V gene TRBV13 combines with J gene TRBJ1-3, with D unclear. The CDR3 extends over 15 amino acids. V was pared by 2 bases and J by 2 bases, with 10 bases between. Germline V gene sequence: CDR1 PRHDT, CDR2 FYEKMQ (reference sequence).

The V and J genes are TRBV7-2 and TRBJ2-6; D tentatively reads TRBD1 or TRBD2 (5 bases each). V lost 5 bases and J 0 bases, leaving 17 bases between the germline ends. The V gene's germline CDR1 is SGHTA and CDR2 FQGNSA. The CDR3 spans 18 residues. CDR3 nucleotides: TGTGCCAGCAGCACCCCGGGACGGATAAGCTCTGGGGCCAACGTCCTGACTTTC. Translating it yields CASSTPGRISSGANVLTF.

The chain carries TRBV7-9 and TRBJ1-4; maybe TRBD1 (5 bases). V dropped 5 bases and J dropped 7 bases, with 17 bases sitting between them. The CDR3 contains 15 residues. The germline V gene has CDR1 SEHNR and CDR2 FQNEAQ (reference sequence). DNA for the CDR3: TGTGCCAGCAGCATCTTCCCCGGACATCGTGAAAAACTGTTTTTT. This gives the protein CASSIFPGHREKLFF. Looking up the rest from reference TRBV7-9 and TRBJ1-4 gives the full variable domain: DTGVSQNPRHKITKRGQNVTFRCDPISEHNRLYWYRQTLGQGPEFLTYFQNEAQLEKSRLLSDRFSAERPKGSFSTLEIQRTEQGDSAMYLCASSIFPGHREKLFFGSGTQLSVL.

The CDR3 DNA sequence: TGTGCCAGCAAACGGGACAGCACAGATACGCAGTATTTT. This gives the protein CASKRDSTDTQYF. The gene calls are TRBV6-6 and TRBJ2-3; either TRBD1 or TRBD2 may fit D (5 bases each). V lost 7 bases, J lost 0 bases, and 8 bases lay in between. The CDR3 is 13 residues long. CDR1 and CDR2 (germline): MNHNY, SVGAGI (reference sequence).